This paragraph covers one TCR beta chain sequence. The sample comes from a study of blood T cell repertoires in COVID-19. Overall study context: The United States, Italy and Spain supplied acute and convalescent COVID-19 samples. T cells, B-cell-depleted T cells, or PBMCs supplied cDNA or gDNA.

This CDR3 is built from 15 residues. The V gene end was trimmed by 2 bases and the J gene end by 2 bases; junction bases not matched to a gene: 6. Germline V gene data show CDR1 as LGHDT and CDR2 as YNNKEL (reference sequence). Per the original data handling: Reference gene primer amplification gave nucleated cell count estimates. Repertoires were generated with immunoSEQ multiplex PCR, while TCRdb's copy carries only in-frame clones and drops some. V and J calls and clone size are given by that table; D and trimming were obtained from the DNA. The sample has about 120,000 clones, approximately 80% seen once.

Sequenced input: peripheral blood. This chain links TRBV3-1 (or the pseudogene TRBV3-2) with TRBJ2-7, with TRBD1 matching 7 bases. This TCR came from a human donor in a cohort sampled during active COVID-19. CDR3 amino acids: CASSQNRDSAYEQYF. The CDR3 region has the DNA TGTGCCAGCAGCCAAAACCGGGACAGTGCCTACGAGCAGTACTTC.